The present T cell receptor (beta chain) was sequenced within a study of T cell responses to AZD1222 COVID-19 vaccine. Study background: Samples with a second dose at about 4 or about 12 weeks were pooled together.

Using immunoSEQ multiplex PCR, the repertoire was profiled, and TCRdb retains in-frame clones only, with some absent. The table has roughly 150,000 clones, 90% to 95% seen once. This CDR3 has 15 residues. The J segment lost 6 bases and the V segment lost 3 bases, leaving 8 bases of the junction unmatched. Germline values: CDR1 ENHRY, CDR2 SYGVKD. Overall study findings and caveats: Clonal diversity was possibly underestimated, and white British individuals and females predominated among donors. At study baseline, merely several AZD1222 recipients were seropositive.

Points on this clone: Its specificity is not known.

The J gene is TRBJ1-5, the V gene TRBV10-3; TRBD1 aligns across 7 bases. Sequencing used peripheral blood, obtained on day 0 of AZD1222 vaccination. The sequence was obtained from an adult in good health. In DNA form, the CDR3 reads TGTGCCATCAGTGACCCCCAAAGGACAGGTCAGCCCCAGCATTTT. Protein product: CAISDPQRTGQPQHF.